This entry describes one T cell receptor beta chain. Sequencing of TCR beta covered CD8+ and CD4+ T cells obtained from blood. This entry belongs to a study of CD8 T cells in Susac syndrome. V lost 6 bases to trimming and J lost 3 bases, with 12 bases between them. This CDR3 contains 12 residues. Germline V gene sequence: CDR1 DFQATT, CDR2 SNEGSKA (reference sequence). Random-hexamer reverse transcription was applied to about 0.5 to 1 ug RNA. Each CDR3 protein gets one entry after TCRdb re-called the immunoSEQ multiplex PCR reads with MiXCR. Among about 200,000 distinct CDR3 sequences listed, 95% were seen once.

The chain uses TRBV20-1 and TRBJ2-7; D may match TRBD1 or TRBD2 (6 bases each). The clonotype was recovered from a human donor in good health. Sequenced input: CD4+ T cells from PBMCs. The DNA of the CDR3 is TGCAGTGCCACTGAGGGGGGCTACGAGCAGTACGTC. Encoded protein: CSATEGGYEQYV.